Listed below are T cell receptor beta chains from one sample, sequenced in a study of shared clonotypes between healthy human individuals. Sequenced by immunoSEQ multiplex PCR; TCRdb stores in-frame clones only, minus some. The sample lists about 2 million clones, approximately 94% occurring once. What was sequenced was naive CD8+ T cells sorted from blood. These receptors originate from a man between 18 and 29 years old in good health. The CDR3 runs from the conserved cysteine through the conserved F or W. Each record gives: D gene, J gene, V gene, CDR3 DNA, CDR3 protein. A D gene is named only where the DNA matches it firmly.

.	TRBJ1-2	TRBV27	TGTGCCAGCAGTTTATCGGCCAGACTCAACTATGGCTACACCTTC	CASSLSARLNYGYTF
.	TRBJ2-7	TRBV4-3	TGCGCCAGCAGCCAGGATTACATGCCTTACTACGAGCAGTACTTC	CASSQDYMPYYEQYF
TRBD1	TRBJ2-7	TRBV5-6	TGTGCCAGCAGCTCGGACAGGACGGGGCCCTACGAGCAGTACTTC	CASSSDRTGPYEQYF
.	TRBJ2-5	TRBV7-3	TGTGCCAGCAGCCCGCCCAACCAAGAGACCCAGTACTTC	CASSPPNQETQYF
.	TRBJ2-7	TRBV6-5	TGTGCCAGCAGTTACTACGGGGTATTCCACGAGCAGTACTTC	CASSYYGVFHEQYF
.	TRBJ2-2	TRBV5-6	TGTGCCAGCAGCCCCTACGGGAGACAGGGTGGCACCGGGGAGCTGTTTTTT	CASSPYGRQGGTGELFF
.	TRBJ1-6	TRBV11-2	TGTGCCAGCAGCTTAGATGGGGGCAGCTCCTATAATTCACCCCTCCACTTT	CASSLDGGSSYNSPLHF
.	TRBJ1-2	TRBV27	TGTGCCAGCAGTTTACGCTGGGGAGAAGGTGGCTACACCTTC	CASSLRWGEGGYTF
TRBD1	TRBJ2-7	TRBV28	TGTGCCAGCAGTTTTGGGACAGGGGGCACGTACGAGCAGTACTTC	CASSFGTGGTYEQYF
TRBD2	TRBJ2-3	TRBV2	TGTGCCAGCAGCCAGAGGGCGCTAGCGGGACCAGATACGCAGTATTTT	CASSQRALAGPDTQYF